There are a few counts of the clone carrying this T cell receptor beta chain. This entry belongs to a study of blood T cell repertoires in COVID-19. The CDR3 has 16 amino acids. The germline CDR1 and CDR2 sequences are SGHDT and YYEEEE. Trimming removed 0 bases from V and 4 bases from J; junction bases left unmatched: 6. TCRdb's table, derived via immunoSEQ multiplex PCR, lists solely in-frame clones and lacks some. Of more than 100,000 clones listed, around 90% are singletons. The source of this sequence is an elderly woman in a cohort sampled during active COVID-19. The sample taken for sequencing was peripheral blood. V is TRBV5-6 and J is TRBJ2-5, with 10 bases lining up with TRBD2. Here the CDR3 reads CASSLGASGSAETQYF. CDR3 DNA sequence: TGTGCCAGCAGCTTGGGGGCTAGCGGGAGTGCAGAGACCCAGTACTTC.